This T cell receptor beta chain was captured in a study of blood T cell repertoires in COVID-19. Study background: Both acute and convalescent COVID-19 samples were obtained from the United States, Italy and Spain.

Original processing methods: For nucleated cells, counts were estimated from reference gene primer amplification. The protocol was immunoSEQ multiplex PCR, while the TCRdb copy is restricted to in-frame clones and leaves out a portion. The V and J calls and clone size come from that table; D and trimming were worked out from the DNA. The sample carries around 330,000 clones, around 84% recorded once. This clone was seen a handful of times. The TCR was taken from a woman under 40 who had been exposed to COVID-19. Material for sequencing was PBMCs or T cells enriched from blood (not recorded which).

The DNA for the CDR3 is TGTGCCAGCAGTTTTCAACAGAAAAGCTCCTATAATTCACCCCTCCACTTT. Its translation is CASSFQQKSSYNSPLHF. The chain links TRBV28 to TRBJ1-6; D remains unclear. This CDR3 spans 17 amino acids. The ends were cut back, 3 bases at V and 0 bases at J, with 12 bases in the middle. Germline CDR1 MDHEN, CDR2 SYDVKM.